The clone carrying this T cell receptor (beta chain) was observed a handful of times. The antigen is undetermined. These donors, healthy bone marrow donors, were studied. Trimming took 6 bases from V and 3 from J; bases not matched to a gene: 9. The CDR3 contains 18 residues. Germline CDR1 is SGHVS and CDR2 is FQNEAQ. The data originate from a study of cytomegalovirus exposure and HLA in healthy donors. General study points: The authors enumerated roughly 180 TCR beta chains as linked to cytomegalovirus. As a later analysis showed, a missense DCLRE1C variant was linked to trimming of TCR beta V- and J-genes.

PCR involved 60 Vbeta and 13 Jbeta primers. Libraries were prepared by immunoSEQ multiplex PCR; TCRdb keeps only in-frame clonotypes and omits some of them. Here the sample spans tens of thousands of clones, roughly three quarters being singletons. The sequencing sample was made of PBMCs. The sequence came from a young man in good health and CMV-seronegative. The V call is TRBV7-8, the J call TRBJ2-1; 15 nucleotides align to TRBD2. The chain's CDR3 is CASSRTSGGARYYNEQFF. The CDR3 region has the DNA TGTGCCAGCAGTCGGACTAGCGGGGGGGCAAGGTACTACAATGAGCAGTTCTTC.